Sequencing of this T cell receptor (beta chain) was carried out in a study of shared clonotypes between healthy human individuals. Study at large: Serving as donors were two women and a few men, whose ages spanned 18 to 49.

CD45RO-negative cells were positively selected for CCR7, leaving out terminally differentiated effector memory CD45RA+ cells. A remark on this clone: Its antigen is still unknown.

The assay was immunoSEQ multiplex PCR, and TCRdb's table has in-frame clones only and misses some. The table has 1.5 million to 2.5 million clones, about 94% seen once. CDR3 length: 18 amino acids. The germline V gene encodes CDR1 SGHVS and CDR2 FQNEAQ. With V trimmed by 3 bases and J by 0 bases, 6 bases remained unmatched. Overall study results and limits: Non-shared clonotypes had lower generation probabilities than clonotypes shared by all four sorted-subset donors.

This TCR was sampled from a man aged 18 to 29 in good health. V gene TRBV7-8 combines with J gene TRBJ2-6; 9 positions agree with TRBD2. The material sequenced was naive CD8+ T cells sorted from blood. The CDR3 is CASSFPGLAPSGANVLTF. The CDR3 DNA reads as TGTGCCAGCAGCTTCCCGGGACTAGCTCCCTCTGGGGCCAACGTCCTGACTTTC.